These 9 T cell receptor beta chains were all obtained from the same sample, sequenced in a study of CD8 T cells in Susac syndrome. RNA, at about 0.45 to 1 ug, was reverse transcribed with random hexamers. TCRdb itself ran the immunoSEQ multiplex PCR reads through MiXCR, one entry per CDR3 protein. The sample shows fewer than 300,000 distinct CDR3 sequences, around 83% of them seen only once. The sample comprised CD8+ T cells from PBMCs. The receptors originated from a human donor with multiple sclerosis.

This clonotype was seen only a few times. This chain uses TRBV27 with TRBJ2-7, with D tentatively TRBD2 (6 bases). CDR1 and CDR2 (germline): MNHEY, SMNVEV (reference sequence). V was trimmed by 3 bases and J by 8 bases, leaving 11 bases between them. The CDR3 contains 12 residues. The CDR3 spells CASSLGRTKQYF. CDR3 sequence (DNA): TGTGCCAGCAGTTTGGGGAGGACAAAGCAGTACTTC.

The V call is TRBV2, the J call TRBJ2-1, with 12 positions matching TRBD2. The CDR3 runs to 13 residues. The germline V gene encodes CDR1 SNHLY and CDR2 FYNNEI. The J segment lost 9 bases and the V segment lost 10 bases, leaving 7 bases of the junction unmatched. The CDR3 nucleotides read TGTGCCACCCACCTGGGACTAGCGGGTGAGCAGTTCTTC. This encodes CATHLGLAGEQFF.

The chain couples TRBV20-1 to TRBJ2-3; no clear D. Germline assignment: CDR1 DFQATT and CDR2 SNEGSKA (reference sequence). This CDR3 region has 16 residues. V shed 1 base and J shed 2 bases, with 16 bases lying between them. CDR3 in amino acids: CSARGPSLLLTDTQYF. For the CDR3, the DNA is TGCAGTGCTAGAGGGCCCAGTCTCCTTCTCACAGATACGCAGTATTTT.

The rearrangement links TRBV30 to TRBJ2-6; D not resolved. The V and J ends lost 0 bases and 1 base respectively, with 4 bases between them. CDR3 length: 14 residues. CDR1 is GTSNPN, CDR2 SVGIG, per germline (reference sequence). For the CDR3, the DNA is TGTGCCTGGAGTGTCGGATCTGGGGCCAACGTCCTGACTTTC. It codes for CAWSVGSGANVLTF.

This clonotype has more than one count but fewer than ten. The chain links TRBV23-1 to TRBJ2-7, with 12 bases lining up with TRBD2. TRBV23-1 is an ORF, and what it does is uncertain. The V and J ends lost 0 bases and 6 bases, in that order; junction bases with no gene match: 12. The CDR3 runs to 18 residues. CDR3 protein: CASSQSGLAGGPVAEQYF. CDR3 in DNA: TGCGCCAGCAGTCAATCGGGGCTAGCGGGAGGGCCGGTCGCCGAGCAGTACTTC.

This sequence joins TRBV12-5 and TRBJ2-3, with D maybe TRBD2 (6 bases). The CDR3 totals 16 residues. Germline V gene data show CDR1 as LGHNT and CDR2 as FRNRAP. With 5 bases removed from V and 1 base from J, the gap between germline ends came to 16 bases. CDR3 in amino acids: CASGPPSRERTDTQYF. The CDR3 region has the DNA TGTGCTAGTGGTCCTCCCAGCCGGGAGCGCACAGATACGCAGTATTTT.

The chain is built from TRBV14 and TRBJ2-1, with 8 nucleotides matching TRBD2. CDR1 and CDR2 (germline): SGHDN, FVKESK. The CDR3 contains 16 residues. V shed 4 bases, J shed 3 bases, and the junction held 8 bases outside the gene matches. The CDR3: CASSPIAGIFYNEQFF. CDR3 nucleotides: TGTGCCAGCAGCCCCATAGCGGGGATCTTCTACAATGAGCAGTTCTTC.

This chain links TRBV4-1 with TRBJ2-7; D is possibly TRBD1 (5 bases). The ends were cut back, 1 base at V and 6 bases at J, with 16 bases in the middle. Germline values: CDR1 MGHRA, CDR2 YSYEKL. The CDR3 has 15 amino acids. The CDR3: CASSQVSVRVSEQYF. In DNA form, the CDR3 reads TGCGCCAGCAGCCAAGTATCCGTCAGGGTTAGCGAGCAGTACTTC.

The gene calls are TRBV30 and TRBJ2-7, with 10 positions matching TRBD2. From germline, CDR1 is GTSNPN and CDR2 SVGIG (reference sequence). The CDR3 sequence is 16 residues long. Trimming removed 1 base from V and 2 bases from J; junction bases left unmatched: 8. The CDR3 loop is CAWSAPIAGGTYEQYF. The CDR3, as DNA: TGTGCCTGGAGTGCCCCGATAGCGGGAGGAACCTACGAGCAGTACTTC.